Below, 17 T cell receptor beta chains from the same sample are listed, as sequenced in a study of cytomegalovirus exposure and HLA in healthy donors. The PCR contained 60 Vbeta and 13 Jbeta primers. Generated by immunoSEQ multiplex PCR, the TCRdb table keeps only in-frame clones and is missing some. This table holds over 150,000 clones. The sequencing sample was made of PBMCs. The receptors derive from a boy aged 5-17 years in good health and CMV-seronegative.

The chain uses TRBV5-6 and TRBJ2-3; TRBD2 might be the D (6 bases). This CDR3 contains 19 residues. Trimming left V 6 bases short and J 0 bases short, with 26 bases between. Germline assignment: CDR1 SGHDT and CDR2 YYEEEE. CDR3 coding DNA: TGTGCCAGCAACTCCGGGGACTTGCCTTATGTCACTAGCACAGATACGCAGTATTTT. Translating gives CASNSGDLPYVTSTDTQYF.

This chain links TRBV12-5 with TRBJ1-6; D is unclear. The ends were cut back, 0 bases at V and 7 bases at J, with 13 bases in the middle. The germline CDR1 and CDR2 sequences are LGHNT and FRNRAP. The CDR3 covers 16 residues. The CDR3 sequence is CASGLVLRGRNSPLHF. CDR3 in DNA: TGTGCTAGTGGTTTGGTACTTCGAGGGAGGAATTCACCCCTCCACTTT.

The chain carries TRBV10-3 and TRBJ1-6, with D unresolved. V was pared by 0 bases and J by 8 bases, with 11 bases between. CDR3 length equals 15 residues. Looked up from germline, CDR1 is ENHRY and CDR2 is SYGVKD. In nucleotides, the CDR3 is TGTGCCATCAGTGAGTCTGGCTGGCGGGATTCACCCCTCCACTTT. This gives the protein CAISESGWRDSPLHF.

The chain is built from TRBV5-4 and TRBJ1-1, with a possible D match to TRBD1 (5 bases). CDR1 SGHNT and CDR2 YYREEE come from the germline V gene (reference sequence). The CDR3 sequence is 12 residues long. V was clipped by 1 base and J by 11 bases, with 12 bases between them. CDR3 in amino acids: CASSLQGPPAFF. The CDR3 DNA follows: TGTGCCAGCAGCTTGCAGGGTCCCCCCGCTTTCTTT.

In DNA, the CDR3 is TGTGCCAGCAGTTCACCCGGGACTGCGCAGTACTTC. It specifies CASSSPGTAQYF. The chain is built from TRBV7-9 and TRBJ2-7, with D maybe TRBD2 (6 bases). The V gene lost 6 bases and the J gene lost 9 bases, with 15 bases spanning the gap. This CDR3 is built from 12 residues. The germline V gene has CDR1 SEHNR and CDR2 FQNEAQ (reference sequence).

The chain couples TRBV7-2 to TRBJ2-2; TRBD1 agrees at 8 bases. The trim removed 6 bases at V and 7 bases at J, leaving 7 bases unmatched. The CDR3 contains 14 residues. The V gene's germline CDR1 is SGHTA and CDR2 FQGNSA. The CDR3 nucleotides are TGTGCCAGCAGGGGACAGGAAGGAGTCGGGGAGCTGTTTTTT. This gives the protein CASRGQEGVGELFF. Looking up the rest from reference TRBV7-2 and TRBJ2-2 gives the full variable domain: GAGVSQSPSNKVTEKGKDVELRCDPISGHTALYWYRQSLGQGLEFLIYFQGNSAPDKSGLPSDRFSAERTGGSVSTLTIQRTQQEDSAVYLCASRGQEGVGELFFGEGSRLTVL.

The rearrangement uses TRBV30 and TRBJ1-2; D is perhaps TRBD1 (6 bases). The CDR3 is 14 amino acids. V was cut by 2 bases and J by 6 bases, with 16 bases left in between. Germline V gene lookup returns CDR1 GTSNPN and CDR2 SVGIG (reference sequence). The CDR3 loop is CAWSYLQGGDGYTF. DNA of the CDR3: TGTGCCTGGAGTTATTTACAGGGTGGGGATGGCTACACCTTC.

This rearrangement joins TRBV6-5 to TRBJ2-6, with 7 bases identical to TRBD1. Germline V gene data show CDR1 as MNHEY and CDR2 as SVGAGI. The CDR3 length is 15 residues. The V segment lost 6 bases and the J segment 4 bases; nucleotides outside the gene matches: 6. The CDR3 is CASSKQGTGANVLTF. The CDR3 bases are TGTGCCAGCAGCAAACAGGGGACCGGGGCCAACGTCCTGACTTTC.

This chain connects TRBV5-5 to TRBJ2-7, with 7 bases that match TRBD1. Germline CDR1 SGHKS, CDR2 YYEKEE (reference sequence). V was clipped by 0 bases and J by 0 bases; unmatched bases: 9. This CDR3 is built from 17 residues. This CDR3 is CASSLAVGQTTSYEQYF. The CDR3 DNA is TGTGCCAGCAGCTTGGCCGTGGGACAGACTACCTCCTACGAGCAGTACTTC. The variable domain in full, with the rest retrieved from reference TRBV5-5 and TRBJ2-7, is DAGVTQSPTHLIKTRGQQVTLRCSPISGHKSVSWYQQVLGQGPQFIFQYYEKEERGRGNFPDRFSARQFPNYSSELNVNALLLGDSALYLCASSLAVGQTTSYEQYFGPGTRLTVT.

This chain links TRBV27 with TRBJ1-6; D is perhaps TRBD1 (5 bases). Trimming pared 11 bases from V and 1 base from J, leaving 15 bases between. Germline V gene sequence: CDR1 MNHEY, CDR2 SMNVEV (reference sequence). The length of the CDR3 is 15 residues. The CDR3 bases are TGTGCCTGTGGGGCAGGGCCGTCCTATAATTCACCCCTCCACTTT. Residues: CACGAGPSYNSPLHF.

The V gene is TRBV4-1, the J gene TRBJ1-1; TRBD1 matches 10 bases. The length of the CDR3 is 17 residues. V trimming: 1 base; J trimming: 1 base; junction bases outside the gene matches: 6. CDR1 is MGHRA and CDR2 is YSYEKL in the germline V gene. Here the CDR3 DNA reads TGCGCCAGCAGCCAAGGGACAGGGGGGGAGGCGAACACTGAAGCTTTCTTT. It encodes CASSQGTGGEANTEAFF.

The CDR3 DNA reads TGCGCCAGCAGCCATAAGGCGGGACAGGCTAGCAATCAGCCCCAGCATTTT. Protein sequence: CASSHKAGQASNQPQHF. V gene TRBV4-1 combines with J gene TRBJ1-5; 8 nucleotides match TRBD1. The CDR3 is made up of 17 amino acids. Germline CDR1 reads MGHRA; CDR2 reads YSYEKL. V was pared by 3 bases and J by 0 bases, with 7 bases of the junction left unmatched.

This sequence joins TRBV7-6 and TRBJ2-7; 13 bases line up with TRBD2. The V gene's germline CDR1 is SGHVS and CDR2 FNYEAQ. The CDR3 is 15 amino acids. Trimming removed 1 base from V and 6 bases from J; junction bases left unmatched: 3. The CDR3 protein is CASSLVGTSGVEQYF. CDR3 sequence (DNA): TGTGCCAGCAGCTTAGTGGGGACTAGCGGGGTCGAGCAGTACTTC.

This chain uses TRBV19 with TRBJ1-2; 9 positions agree with TRBD1. Germline lookup yields CDR1 LNHDA and CDR2 SQIVND (reference sequence). J gave up 5 bases and V 3 bases, and 4 bases lay outside the gene matches. This CDR3 spans 14 amino acids. The CDR3 protein is CASSIDRGGYGYTF. The CDR3 DNA reads as TGTGCCAGTAGTATTGACAGGGGGGGATATGGCTACACCTTC.

The DNA for the CDR3 is TGTGCCGGTATCCGACAGACCAATGAGCAGTTCTTC. This sequence encodes CAGIRQTNEQFF. The chain couples TRBV7-9 to TRBJ2-1; possible D gene TRBD1, 5 bases. CDR3 size: 12 residues. The V end lost 11 bases, the J end lost 6 bases, and 14 bases lay between the germline ends. CDR1 and CDR2 (germline): SEHNR, FQNEAQ (reference sequence).

The genes are TRBV29-1 and TRBJ2-3; D possibly corresponds to TRBD2 (5 bases). Germline-derived CDR1 and CDR2 are SQVTM and ANQGSEA. The CDR3 spans 14 residues. The V end was cut by 3 bases, the J end by 2 bases, with 12 bases between. CDR3 sequence: CSVEDGLLTDTQYF. Written as DNA, the CDR3 is TGCAGCGTTGAGGACGGACTCCTCACAGATACGCAGTATTTT.

The chain combines TRBV30 with TRBJ2-7; D call uncertain. Trimming took off 8 bases at V and 0 bases at J, with 20 bases between the two ends. Germline values: CDR1 GTSNPN, CDR2 SVGIG (reference sequence). The CDR3 is 15 residues long. The CDR3 sequence: CAVEFWLQSSYEQYF. As DNA, the CDR3 is TGTGCCGTGGAGTTTTGGCTCCAGAGCTCCTACGAGCAGTACTTC.